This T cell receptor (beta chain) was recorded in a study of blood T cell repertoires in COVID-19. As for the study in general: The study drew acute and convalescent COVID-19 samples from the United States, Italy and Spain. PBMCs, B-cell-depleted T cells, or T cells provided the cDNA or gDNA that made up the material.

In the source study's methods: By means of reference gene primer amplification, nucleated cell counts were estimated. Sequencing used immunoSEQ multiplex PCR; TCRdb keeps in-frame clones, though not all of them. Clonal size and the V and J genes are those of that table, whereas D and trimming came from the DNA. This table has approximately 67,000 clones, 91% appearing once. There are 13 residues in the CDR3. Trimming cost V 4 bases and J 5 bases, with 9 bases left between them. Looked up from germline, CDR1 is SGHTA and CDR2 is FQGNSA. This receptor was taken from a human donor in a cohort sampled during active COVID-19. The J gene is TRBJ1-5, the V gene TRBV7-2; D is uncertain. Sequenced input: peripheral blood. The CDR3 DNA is TGTGCCAGCAGCTCCATCCCCCATCAGCCCCAGCATTTT. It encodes CASSSIPHQPQHF.